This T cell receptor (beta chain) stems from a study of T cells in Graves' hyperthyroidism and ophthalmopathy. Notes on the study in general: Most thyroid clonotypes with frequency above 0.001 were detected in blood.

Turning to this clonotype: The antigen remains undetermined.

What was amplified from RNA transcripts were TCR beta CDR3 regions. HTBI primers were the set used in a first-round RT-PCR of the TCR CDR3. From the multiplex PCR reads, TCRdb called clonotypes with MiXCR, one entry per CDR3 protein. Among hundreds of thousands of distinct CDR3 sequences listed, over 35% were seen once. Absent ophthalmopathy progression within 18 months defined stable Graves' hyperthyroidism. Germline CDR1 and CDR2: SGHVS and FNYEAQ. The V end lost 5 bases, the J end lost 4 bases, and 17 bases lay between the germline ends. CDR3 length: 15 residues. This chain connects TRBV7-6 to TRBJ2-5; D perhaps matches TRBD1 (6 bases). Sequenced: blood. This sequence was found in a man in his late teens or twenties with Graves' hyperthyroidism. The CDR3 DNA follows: TGTGCCAGCAGCGTCCGGACAGAGGGCGTAGAGACCCAGTACTTC. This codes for CASSVRTEGVETQYF.